Each of the 23 T cell receptor beta chains below was sequenced from the same sample in a study of cytomegalovirus exposure and HLA in healthy donors. It was with 60 Vbeta and 13 Jbeta primers that the PCR ran. The method was immunoSEQ multiplex PCR; TCRdb's version includes in-frame clones alone and lacks a portion of them. Found here are around 180,000 clones, approximately 75% of them singletons; the top ten hold about 1.6%. The sequencing sample was made of PBMCs. Every receptor here comes from a girl aged 5-17 years in good health and CMV-seronegative.

The rearrangement joins TRBV5-1 to TRBJ1-2; the D is unclear. The CDR3 runs 14 residues. V gave up 1 base and J gave up 8 bases, with 15 bases separating them. The V gene's germline CDR1 is SGHRS and CDR2 YFSETQ. CDR3 protein: CASSLNAANEGYTF. In DNA, the CDR3 is TGCGCCAGCAGCTTGAACGCGGCCAACGAGGGCTACACCTTC.

This clone was seen only once. The chain is built from TRBV6-5 and TRBJ1-5, with D maybe TRBD1 (5 bases). This CDR3 region has 15 residues. Germline V gene data show CDR1 as MNHEY and CDR2 as SVGAGI. V lost 6 bases and J 7 bases, leaving 19 bases between the germline ends. The CDR3 DNA reads TGTGCCAGCAGCGCGGGACCGTATAGCAGACAGCCCCAGCATTTT. The encoded protein is CASSAGPYSRQPQHF.

This chain links TRBV2 with TRBJ2-7, with D possibly being TRBD1 (6 bases). Per germline, CDR1 SNHLY and CDR2 FYNNEI. V was trimmed by 3 bases and J by 0 bases, leaving 9 bases between them. This CDR3 comprises 14 residues. This chain's CDR3 is CASSDRGASYEQYF. In nucleotides, the CDR3 is TGTGCCAGCAGTGACAGGGGCGCCTCCTACGAGCAGTACTTC.

This clone appeared a few times. This chain uses TRBV4-2 with TRBJ2-5; 10 nucleotides align to TRBD2. This CDR3 is 15 amino acids long. J was trimmed by 5 bases and V by 2 bases; bases with no gene match: 5. The germline CDR1 and CDR2 sequences are LGHNA and YNFKEQ. The CDR3 DNA reads TGTGCCAGCAGCCAATCAGCGGGGGGGCTCGAGACCCAGTACTTC. This translates into CASSQSAGGLETQYF.

The chain recombines TRBV5-1 with TRBJ1-2; TRBD1 matches at 10 bases. The germline CDR1 and CDR2 sequences are SGHRS and YFSETQ. The CDR3 length is 15 residues. V lost 4 bases, J lost 4 bases, and 7 bases stayed unmatched. CDR3 loop: CASSLGGTGAYGYTF. As DNA, the CDR3 is TGCGCCAGCAGCCTTGGTGGGACAGGGGCCTATGGCTACACCTTC.

The chain links TRBV6-4 to TRBJ2-3, with unresolved D. Germline CDR1 and CDR2: MRHNA and SNTAGT. The CDR3 runs 13 residues. Trimming pared 4 bases from V and 2 bases from J, leaving 7 bases between. The CDR3 protein is CASSAGDTDTQYF. The CDR3 DNA reads TGTGCCAGCAGTGCCGGTGACACAGATACGCAGTATTTT.

This clone was seen a single time. The rearrangement links TRBV14 to TRBJ1-4, with 7 bases that match TRBD1. This CDR3 spans 15 amino acids. Germline V CDR1 and CDR2: SGHDN, FVKESK. The junction had 7 bases not matched to a gene; V was cut back by 5 bases and J by 4 bases. CDR3 sequence: CASSYRTGLNEKLFF. Here the CDR3 DNA reads TGTGCCAGCAGCTATAGGACAGGACTTAATGAAAAACTGTTTTTT. Using reference TRBV14 and TRBJ1-4 for the parts outside the CDR3, the full variable domain is EAGVTQFPSHSVIEKGQTVTLRCDPISGHDNLYWYRRVMGKEIKFLLHFVKESKQDESGMPNNRFLAERTGGTYSTLKVQPAELEDSGVYFCASSYRTGLNEKLFFGSGTQLSVL.

The V and J genes are TRBV13 and TRBJ1-1, with TRBD1 matching over 9 bases. The CDR3 is 16 residues long. V shed 5 bases and J 7 bases; nucleotides not matched to a gene: 14. Germline CDR1 reads PRHDT; CDR2 reads FYEKMQ (reference sequence). The CDR3 DNA is TGTGCCAGCAGCCGTAAATTTAGGACAGGGGCGAGTGAAGCTTTCTTT. Translating it yields CASSRKFRTGASEAFF. The full variable domain, in which reference TRBV13 and TRBJ1-1 provide the parts outside the CDR3, is AAGVIQSPRHLIKEKRETATLKCYPIPRHDTVYWYQQGPGQDPQFLISFYEKMQSDKGSIPDRFSAQQFSDYHSELNMSSLELGDSALYFCASSRKFRTGASEAFFGQGTRLTVV.

The rearrangement uses TRBV6-1 and TRBJ1-4, with D unresolved. The V end was cut by 1 base, the J end by 10 bases, with 13 bases between. Germline V gives CDR1 MNHNS, CDR2 SASEGT. CDR3 length: 14 amino acids. CDR3 sequence: CASSEESQFLKLFF. The CDR3 region has the DNA TGTGCCAGCAGTGAAGAGTCACAGTTCTTAAAACTGTTTTTT.

The gene calls are TRBV10-1 and TRBJ1-6; D remains ambiguous. The length of the CDR3 is 16 residues. Germline assignment: CDR1 WNHNN and CDR2 SYGVQD (reference sequence). V was shortened by 0 bases and J by 0 bases, with 6 bases between the two germline ends. The chain's CDR3 is CASSESLSSYNSPLHF. For the CDR3, the DNA is TGCGCCAGCAGTGAGTCCCTGAGCTCCTATAATTCACCCCTCCACTTT.

This clone was picked up a small number of times. The J gene is TRBJ1-6, the V gene TRBV30; 7 bases match TRBD1. Per germline, CDR1 GTSNPN and CDR2 SVGIG (reference sequence). CDR3 size: 12 residues. V lost 3 bases to trimming and J lost 10 bases; unmatched junction nucleotides: 3. For the CDR3, the DNA is TGTGCCTGGAGCGGGACAGCCTCACCCCTCCACTTT. This gives the protein CAWSGTASPLHF.

The chain joins TRBV27 to TRBJ1-4, with a possible D match to TRBD1 (5 bases). This CDR3 has 15 amino acids. Germline lookup yields CDR1 MNHEY and CDR2 SMNVEV (reference sequence). V was cut by 5 bases and J by 5 bases, with 15 bases left in between. CDR3 nucleotides: TGTGCCAGCAGTCTCCACAGGATCTCGAATGAAAAACTGTTTTTT. Its protein product is CASSLHRISNEKLFF. The full variable domain, its missing parts supplied by reference TRBV27 and TRBJ1-4, is EAQVTQNPRYLITVTGKKLTVTCSQNMNHEYMSWYRQDPGLGLRQIYYSMNVEVTDKGDVPEGYKVSRKEKRNFPLILESPSPNQTSLYFCASSLHRISNEKLFFGSGTQLSVL.

The rearrangement uses TRBV13 and TRBJ2-5, with 7 bases that match TRBD2. The CDR3 contains 16 residues. With V trimmed by 2 bases and J by 3 bases, 9 bases remained unmatched. Germline CDR1 reads PRHDT; CDR2 reads FYEKMQ (reference sequence). This chain's CDR3 is CASSLQAPGGKETQYF. DNA for the CDR3: TGTGCCAGCAGCTTACAGGCTCCGGGGGGTAAAGAGACCCAGTACTTC.

This clone was detected only a few times. V gene TRBV7-6 combines with J gene TRBJ2-7; 9 nucleotides align to TRBD1. Per germline, CDR1 SGHVS and CDR2 FNYEAQ. The trim removed 1 base at V and 3 bases at J, leaving 1 base unmatched. The CDR3 length is 14 residues. The CDR3, as DNA: TGTGCCAGCAGCTTAGTGGGACAGGGCTACGAGCAGTACTTC. Its translation is CASSLVGQGYEQYF.

The chain joins TRBV11-3 to TRBJ2-7; a weak D match, TRBD2 (6 bases). The CDR3 is made up of 14 amino acids. CDR1 and CDR2 from the germline V gene are SGHNT and YENEEA. Trimming removed 3 bases at V and 10 bases at J, with 19 bases between. CDR3 residues: CASSLEGSSGTQYF. CDR3 bases: TGTGCCAGCAGCTTGGAGGGGAGTAGCGGTACACAGTACTTC.

The J gene is TRBJ1-5, the V gene TRBV27; D is unresolved. Germline CDR1 is MNHEY and CDR2 is SMNVEV (reference sequence). The germline V and J ends were trimmed by 0 bases and 0 bases, with 9 bases remaining between them. The CDR3 spans 16 residues. As DNA, the CDR3 is TGTGCCAGCAGTTTATCGGGCCCCCTTAGCAATCAGCCCCAGCATTTT. It codes for CASSLSGPLSNQPQHF.

The chain is built from TRBV5-4 and TRBJ1-3; perhaps TRBD1 as D (5 bases). Germline assignment: CDR1 SGHNT and CDR2 YYREEE (reference sequence). With 1 base removed from V and 3 bases from J, the gap between germline ends came to 11 bases. CDR3 length: 15 residues. The CDR3 is CASSLRGGSGNTIYF. CDR3 nucleotide sequence: TGTGCCAGCAGCTTGCGGGGGGGGAGTGGAAACACCATATATTTT.

A single count supports this clone. The gene calls are TRBV9 and TRBJ1-6, with 7 bases fitting TRBD1. This CDR3 is built from 14 residues. CDR1 is SGDLS, CDR2 YYNGEE, per germline. After removal of 3 bases from V and 7 bases from J, the junction contained 4 bases not matched to a gene. CDR3 amino acids: CASSGGDRNSPLHF. The DNA of the CDR3 is TGTGCCAGCAGCGGCGGGGACAGAAATTCACCCCTCCACTTT.

This clone was seen only a few times. This sequence joins TRBV5-1 and TRBJ2-7, with a weak D call TRBD2 (7 bases). The CDR3 length is 15 residues. The germline gives CDR1 SGHRS, CDR2 YFSETQ. The V gene lost 4 bases and the J gene lost 3 bases, with 17 bases spanning the gap. In nucleotides, the CDR3 is TGCGCCAGCAGCCGAGGGGGGGGAGATAACTACGAGCAGTACTTC. Translation gives CASSRGGGDNYEQYF.

This CDR3 reads CASSLTGDGTGELFF. In DNA, the CDR3 is TGCGCCAGCAGCTTGACAGGGGATGGCACCGGGGAGCTGTTTTTT. This chain uses TRBV5-1 with TRBJ2-2, with TRBD1 matching 7 bases. The length of the CDR3 is 15 residues. Losses at the gene ends were 1 base for V and 4 bases for J; bases not matched to a gene: 4. Germline loops: CDR1 SGHRS, CDR2 YFSETQ.

This clone appeared a few times. V is TRBV6-5 and J is TRBJ2-5, with D perhaps TRBD2 (5 bases). V gave up 4 bases and J gave up 5 bases, with 5 bases separating them. CDR3 size: 11 residues. Germline V gene lookup returns CDR1 MNHEY and CDR2 SVGAGI. The CDR3 protein is CASSSGETQYF. DNA for the CDR3: TGTGCCAGCAGTTCGGGGGAGACCCAGTACTTC.

This chain connects TRBV21-1 to TRBJ2-1; the table's D call, TRBD2, has no DNA check behind it. TRBV21-1 is designated a pseudogene. This CDR3 contains 21 residues. In nucleotides, the CDR3 is TGTGCCAGCAGCCCATATAAGCGGGGGGGCACTACCCCTACGGGCTGCAATGAGCAGTTCTTC. This translates into CASSPYKRGGTTPTGCNEQFF.

The CDR3 DNA reads as TGCAGCGTTGAAGATCGGAGCCAAAGTCCCCCTGGCTACACCTTC. Translating it yields CSVEDRSQSPPGYTF. The rearrangement links TRBV29-1 to TRBJ1-2; D is ambiguous. Germline-derived CDR1 and CDR2 are SQVTM and ANQGSEA. The CDR3 totals 15 residues. Trimming cost V 0 bases and J 7 bases, with 18 bases left between them. The variable domain in full, with the rest retrieved from reference TRBV29-1 and TRBJ1-2, is SAVISQKPSRDICQRGTSLTIQCQVDSQVTMMFWYRQQPGQSLTLIATANQGSEATYESGFVIDKFPISRPNLTFSTLTVSNMSPEDSSIYLCSVEDRSQSPPGYTFGSGTRLTVV.